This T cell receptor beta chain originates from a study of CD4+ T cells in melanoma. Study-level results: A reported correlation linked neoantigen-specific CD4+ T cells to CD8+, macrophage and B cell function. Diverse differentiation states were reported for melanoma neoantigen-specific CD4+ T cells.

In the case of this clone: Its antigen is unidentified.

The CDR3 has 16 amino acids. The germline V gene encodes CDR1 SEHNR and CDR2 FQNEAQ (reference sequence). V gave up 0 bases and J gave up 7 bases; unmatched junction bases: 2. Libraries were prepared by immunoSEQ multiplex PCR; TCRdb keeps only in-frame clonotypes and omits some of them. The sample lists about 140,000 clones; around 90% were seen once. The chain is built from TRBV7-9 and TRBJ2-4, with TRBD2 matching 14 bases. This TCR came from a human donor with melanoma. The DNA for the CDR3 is TGTGCCAGCAGCTTAGCGGGACTAGCGGGGGTGAACATTCAGTACTTC. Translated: CASSLAGLAGVNIQYF.